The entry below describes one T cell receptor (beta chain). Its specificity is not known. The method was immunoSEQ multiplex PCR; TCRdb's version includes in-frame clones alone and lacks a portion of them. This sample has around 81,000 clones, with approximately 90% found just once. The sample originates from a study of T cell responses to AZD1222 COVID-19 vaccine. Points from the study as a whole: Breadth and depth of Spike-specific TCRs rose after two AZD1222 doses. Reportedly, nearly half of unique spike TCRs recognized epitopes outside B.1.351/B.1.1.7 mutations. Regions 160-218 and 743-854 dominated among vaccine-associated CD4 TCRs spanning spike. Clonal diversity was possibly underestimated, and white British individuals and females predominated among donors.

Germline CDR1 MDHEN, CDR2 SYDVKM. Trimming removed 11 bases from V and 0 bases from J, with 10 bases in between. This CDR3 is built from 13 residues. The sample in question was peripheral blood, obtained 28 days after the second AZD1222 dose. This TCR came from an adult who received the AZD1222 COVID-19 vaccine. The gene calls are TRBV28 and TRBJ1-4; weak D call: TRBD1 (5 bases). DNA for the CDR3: TGTGCCGCCCGGGGCGCAACTAATGAAAAACTGTTTTTT. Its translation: CAARGATNEKLFF.